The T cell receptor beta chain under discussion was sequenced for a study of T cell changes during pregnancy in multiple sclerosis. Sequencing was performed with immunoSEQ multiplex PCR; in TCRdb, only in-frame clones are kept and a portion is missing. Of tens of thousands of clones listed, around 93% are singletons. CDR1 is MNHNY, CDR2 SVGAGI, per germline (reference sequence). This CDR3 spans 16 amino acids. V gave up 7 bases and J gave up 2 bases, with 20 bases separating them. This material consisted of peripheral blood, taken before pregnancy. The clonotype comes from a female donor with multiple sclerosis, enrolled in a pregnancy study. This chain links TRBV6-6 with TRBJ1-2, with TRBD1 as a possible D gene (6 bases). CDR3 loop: CASNKQGLSVNYGYTF. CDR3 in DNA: TGTGCCAGCAATAAACAGGGCTTGTCTGTCAACTATGGCTACACCTTC.